These 26 T cell receptor beta chains share one sample of origin, sequenced in a study of cytomegalovirus exposure and HLA in healthy donors. PCR involved 60 Vbeta and 13 Jbeta primers. Data came from immunoSEQ multiplex PCR; TCRdb stores just in-frame clones and leaves some out. The sample has under 200,000 clones, around 80% seen once; the top ten hold 0.69%. The sample comprised PBMCs. These receptors all come from a woman between 35 and 50 years old in good health and CMV-seronegative.

The chain joins TRBV7-9 to TRBJ2-7; TRBD1 agrees at 9 bases. This CDR3 contains 15 residues. V was clipped by 4 bases and J by 4 bases; unmatched bases: 8. CDR1 SEHNR and CDR2 FQNEAQ come from the germline V gene (reference sequence). CDR3 DNA: TGTGCCAGCAGCTCGACCACAGGGGGCAAGTACGAGCAGTACTTC. Its protein product is CASSSTTGGKYEQYF.

The gene calls are TRBV6-5 and TRBJ2-7; no reliable D call. Between the trimmed V and J ends, which lost 0 bases and 6 bases, there was a span of 15 bases. Per the germline V gene, CDR1 is MNHEY and CDR2 is SVGAGI. The CDR3 is 15 amino acids. The CDR3 region is CASSYSSSTLLEQYF. The DNA for the CDR3 is TGTGCCAGCAGTTACTCGAGCTCTACGCTTCTCGAGCAGTACTTC.

CDR3 loop: CASRVPGEGRALHF. The DNA for the CDR3 is TGTGCCAGCAGGGTTCCTGGCGAGGGTAGGGCCCTCCACTTT. The chain employs TRBV28 and TRBJ1-6, with unresolved D. The V gene's germline CDR1 is MDHEN and CDR2 SYDVKM. CDR3 size: 14 residues. V was trimmed by 6 bases and J by 14 bases, leaving 20 bases between them. Based on the CDR3 plus reference TRBV28 and TRBJ1-6, the full variable domain is DVKVTQSSRYLVKRTGEKVFLECVQDMDHENMFWYRQDPGLGLRLIYFSYDVKMKEKGDIPEGYSVSREKKERFSLILESASTNQTSMYLCASRVPGEGRALHFGNGTRLTVT.

The genes are TRBV5-1 and TRBJ1-1; D not certain. V was pared by 3 bases and J by 2 bases, with 11 bases between. The CDR3 covers 14 residues. From germline, CDR1 is SGHRS and CDR2 YFSETQ. The CDR3 here is CASSSIRGNTEAFF. DNA for the CDR3: TGCGCCAGCAGCTCAATTCGGGGTAACACTGAAGCTTTCTTT.

The chain couples TRBV6-5 to TRBJ1-1, with a possible D match to TRBD1 (5 bases). Germline V lookup: CDR1 MNHEY, CDR2 SVGAGI. Trimming took 2 bases from V and 2 from J, leaving 9 bases between them. This CDR3 has 14 amino acids. The CDR3 sequence is CASSYKDSNTEAFF. The DNA for the CDR3 is TGTGCCAGCAGTTACAAAGACAGTAACACTGAAGCTTTCTTT.

The rearrangement uses TRBV5-4 and TRBJ1-2; 10 bases fit TRBD1. J was trimmed by 2 bases and V by 1 base; bases with no gene match: 5. Germline V gene data show CDR1 as SGHNT and CDR2 as YYREEE (reference sequence). This CDR3 has 16 residues. In DNA form, the CDR3 reads TGTGCCAGCAGCTTGTCCGGGACAGGGGTAAACTATGGCTACACCTTC. As protein: CASSLSGTGVNYGYTF.

V and J are TRBV2 and TRBJ1-5; the D gene is possibly TRBD1 (6 bases). The CDR3 is 12 residues long. V was clipped by 5 bases and J by 11 bases, with 13 bases between them. CDR1 and CDR2 (germline): SNHLY, FYNNEI. CDR3 in DNA: TGTGCCAGCAGTTCGACAGGACGGTCCCAGCATTTT. It translates to CASSSTGRSQHF.

Only a few counts were recorded for this clone. The genes are TRBV7-3 and TRBJ2-1, with a tentative D call TRBD2 (5 bases). CDR1 and CDR2 from the germline V gene are SGHTA and FQGTGA. This CDR3 spans 18 amino acids. Trimming cost V 1 base and J 8 bases, with 24 bases left between them. CDR3 region: CASSLRGLGVGAFYEQFF. The CDR3 DNA follows: TGTGCCAGCAGCTTAAGAGGTCTTGGGGTGGGAGCCTTTTATGAGCAGTTCTTC.

This chain uses TRBV6-6 with TRBJ1-4; D possibly corresponds to TRBD1 (5 bases). Trimming removed 0 bases at V and 1 base at J, with 6 bases between. CDR1 is MNHNY, CDR2 SVGAGI, per germline (reference sequence). The CDR3 runs to 15 residues. This CDR3 reads CASSYSGGTNEKLFF. The DNA of the CDR3 is TGTGCCAGCAGTTACTCCGGGGGAACTAATGAAAAACTGTTTTTT.

V is TRBV30 and J is TRBJ2-5, with 9 nucleotides matching TRBD2. Near its end, the DNA agrees better with TRBJ2-7, so the J call may be wrong. This CDR3 contains 17 residues. Germline values: CDR1 GTSNPN, CDR2 SVGIG (reference sequence). The CDR3 DNA reads TGTGCCTGGAGTGTACAAGTCCCCCTACTAGCGGGCTACGAGCAGTACTTC. Protein: CAWSVQVPLLAGYEQYF.

This clone was counted a few times. The chain joins TRBV5-1 to TRBJ2-1; 10 bases are a match to TRBD2. The CDR3 is 14 residues long. Germline trimming cut 4 bases from V and 6 bases from J; bases unmatched to any gene: 4. CDR1 SGHRS and CDR2 YFSETQ come from the germline V gene. The CDR3 loop reads CASSPRTSGNEQFF. The CDR3 DNA sequence: TGCGCCAGCAGCCCCCGGACTAGCGGCAATGAGCAGTTCTTC.

This rearrangement joins TRBV19 to TRBJ2-7, with 7 bases fitting TRBD1. Germline V gene lookup returns CDR1 LNHDA and CDR2 SQIVND (reference sequence). V was clipped by 6 bases and J by 4 bases; unmatched bases: 12. This CDR3 spans 15 amino acids. This chain's CDR3 is CASSVTGTAIYEQYF. For the CDR3, the DNA is TGTGCCAGTAGCGTAACCGGGACAGCGATTTACGAGCAGTACTTC.

This chain connects TRBV15 to TRBJ1-6; unclear D gene. This CDR3 comprises 16 residues. CDR1 is LNHNV and CDR2 is YYDKDF in the germline V gene (reference sequence). V was shortened by 5 bases and J by 4 bases, with 15 bases between the two germline ends. CDR3 sequence reads: CATSRARELYNSPLHF. The DNA of the CDR3 is TGTGCCACCAGCCGTGCCCGTGAGTTATATAATTCACCCCTCCACTTT.

The V call is TRBV6-5, the J call TRBJ1-2; weak D call: TRBD1 (6 bases). This CDR3 has 16 residues. Germline CDR1 is MNHEY and CDR2 is SVGAGI. The V and J ends lost 3 bases and 4 bases respectively, with 18 bases between them. CDR3 sequence: CASSYGGPGAPYGYTF. As DNA, the CDR3 is TGTGCCAGCAGTTATGGGGGCCCCGGGGCCCCCTATGGCTACACCTTC.

This clone was recorded only once. The J gene is TRBJ2-1, the V gene TRBV7-6; 9 nucleotides agree with TRBD2. The germline V gene encodes CDR1 SGHVS and CDR2 FNYEAQ. The CDR3 is made up of 15 amino acids. The V segment lost 5 bases and the J segment 6 bases; nucleotides outside the gene matches: 8. Here the CDR3 reads CASSTIAGGANEQFF. The CDR3 DNA reads TGTGCCAGCAGCACCATCGCGGGAGGGGCCAATGAGCAGTTCTTC.

The V gene is TRBV7-9, the J gene TRBJ1-1; 8 nucleotides agree with TRBD1. This CDR3 is built from 15 residues. CDR1 SEHNR and CDR2 FQNEAQ come from the germline V gene (reference sequence). Trimming took 3 bases from V and 3 from J; bases not matched to a gene: 6. The CDR3 here is CASSLRRGQDTEAFF. The CDR3 DNA reads as TGTGCCAGCAGCTTGCGCAGGGGGCAGGACACTGAAGCTTTCTTT.

V usage is TRBV30 and J usage is TRBJ2-1; TRBD2 aligns across 15 bases. The CDR3 extends over 19 amino acids. CDR1 and CDR2 from the germline V gene are GTSNPN and SVGIG (reference sequence). J gave up 6 bases and V 4 bases, and 16 bases lay outside the gene matches. This CDR3 reads CAWTLPGLAGGRFINEQFF. The DNA of the CDR3 is TGTGCCTGGACTCTACCGGGACTAGCGGGGGGCAGGTTTATCAATGAGCAGTTCTTC.

This chain's CDR3 is CASNLSGGSSGDTQYF. CDR3 bases: TGTGCCAGCAATTTGAGCGGGGGGAGCTCGGGAGATACGCAGTATTTT. V is TRBV27 and J is TRBJ2-3; 9 nucleotides agree with TRBD2. V lost 7 bases, J lost 5 bases, and 13 bases stayed unmatched. CDR3 size: 16 residues. CDR1 is MNHEY and CDR2 is SMNVEV in the germline V gene (reference sequence).

The rearrangement uses TRBV28 and TRBJ1-5, with D possibly matching TRBD1 (5 bases). The V end was cut by 6 bases, the J end by 7 bases, with 7 bases between. The V gene's germline CDR1 is MDHEN and CDR2 SYDVKM. The CDR3 is 11 amino acids. This chain's CDR3 is CASRDKQPQHF. The CDR3 region has the DNA TGTGCCAGCAGGGACAAGCAGCCCCAGCATTTT.

The rearrangement joins TRBV7-2 to TRBJ1-2; possible D gene TRBD1, 6 bases. This CDR3 region has 16 residues. Trimming cost V 3 bases and J 4 bases, with 18 bases left between them. The germline V gene has CDR1 SGHTA and CDR2 FQGNSA. The DNA for the CDR3 is TGTGCCAGCAGCTTCGGACAGCTAGAAAACGGCTATGGCTACACCTTC. Translation: CASSFGQLENGYGYTF.

This clone was counted once. The rearrangement links TRBV11-2 to TRBJ1-1, with no clear D. Trimming cost V 1 base and J 5 bases, with 14 bases left between them. CDR1 and CDR2 from the germline V gene are SGHAT and FQNNGV. CDR3 length: 15 residues. The CDR3 spells CASSLVGDLGTEAFF. The CDR3 nucleotides are TGTGCCAGCAGCTTAGTGGGAGATCTAGGTACTGAAGCTTTCTTT.

V is TRBV28 and J is TRBJ2-3; 7 nucleotides align to TRBD2. The germline CDR1 and CDR2 sequences are MDHEN and SYDVKM. This CDR3 is 15 amino acids long. V trimming: 6 bases; J trimming: 2 bases; junction bases outside the gene matches: 8. The CDR3 coding sequence is TGTGCCAGCAGACCAAGTAGCGGGCCCACAGATACGCAGTATTTT. This encodes CASRPSSGPTDTQYF. The full variable domain, with the rest looked up from reference TRBV28 and TRBJ2-3, is DVKVTQSSRYLVKRTGEKVFLECVQDMDHENMFWYRQDPGLGLRLIYFSYDVKMKEKGDIPEGYSVSREKKERFSLILESASTNQTSMYLCASRPSSGPTDTQYFGPGTRLTVL.

The chain combines TRBV19 with TRBJ1-3; D might be TRBD1 (6 bases). V was clipped by 7 bases and J by 4 bases, with 14 bases between them. The CDR3 is 14 residues long. Germline assignment: CDR1 LNHDA and CDR2 SQIVND (reference sequence). As DNA, the CDR3 is TGTGCCAGTACCATGGGGGGGCCCGGAAACACCATATATTTT. It specifies CASTMGGPGNTIYF. Together with reference TRBV19 and TRBJ1-3, the CDR3 gives the full variable domain: DGGITQSPKYLFRKEGQNVTLSCEQNLNHDAMYWYRQDPGQGLRLIYYSQIVNDFQKGDIAEGYSVSREKKESFPLTVTSAQKNPTAFYLCASTMGGPGNTIYFGEGSWLTVV.

This chain connects TRBV5-1 to TRBJ1-3, with a weak D call TRBD1 (5 bases). Germline values: CDR1 SGHRS, CDR2 YFSETQ. There are 13 residues in the CDR3. The ends were cut back, 9 bases at V and 2 bases at J, with 12 bases in the middle. CDR3 loop: CATAGGPGNTIYF. DNA for the CDR3: TGCGCCACAGCCGGGGGTCCTGGAAACACCATATATTTT.

The V and J genes are TRBV7-9 and TRBJ2-5; 8 nucleotides align to TRBD1. V was clipped by 5 bases and J by 0 bases; unmatched bases: 11. Germline V gene lookup returns CDR1 SEHNR and CDR2 FQNEAQ (reference sequence). This CDR3 has 17 residues. The CDR3 DNA follows: TGTGCCAGCAGCCCCAGATGGGGGACAGGTGACCAAGAGACCCAGTACTTC. This encodes CASSPRWGTGDQETQYF.

This chain links TRBV11-2 with TRBJ1-1; D call uncertain. The CDR3 runs to 15 residues. The V and J ends lost 0 bases and 0 bases respectively, with 8 bases between them. Germline CDR1 and CDR2: SGHAT and FQNNGV. The DNA of the CDR3 is TGTGCCAGCAGCTTAGAGGCAGACATGAACACTGAAGCTTTCTTT. Translating gives CASSLEADMNTEAFF.